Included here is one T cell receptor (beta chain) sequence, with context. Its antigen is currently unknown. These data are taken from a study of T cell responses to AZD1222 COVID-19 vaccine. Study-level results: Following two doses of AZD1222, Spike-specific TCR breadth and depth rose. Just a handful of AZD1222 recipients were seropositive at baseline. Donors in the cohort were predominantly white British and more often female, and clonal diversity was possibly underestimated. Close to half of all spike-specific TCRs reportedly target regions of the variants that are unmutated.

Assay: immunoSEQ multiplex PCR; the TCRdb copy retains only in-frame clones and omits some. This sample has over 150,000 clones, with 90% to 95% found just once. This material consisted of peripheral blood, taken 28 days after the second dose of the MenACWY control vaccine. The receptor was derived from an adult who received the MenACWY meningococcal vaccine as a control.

The CDR3 nucleotides read TGCGCCAGCAGCTTCCGCGGGGGAGGCGATGAGCAGTTCTTC. Its translation: CASSFRGGGDEQFF. The chain is built from TRBV5-1 and TRBJ2-1; 7 bases match TRBD2. Germline values: CDR1 SGHRS, CDR2 YFSETQ. Trimming cost V 2 bases and J 8 bases; bases outside gene matches: 7. This CDR3 comprises 14 residues.